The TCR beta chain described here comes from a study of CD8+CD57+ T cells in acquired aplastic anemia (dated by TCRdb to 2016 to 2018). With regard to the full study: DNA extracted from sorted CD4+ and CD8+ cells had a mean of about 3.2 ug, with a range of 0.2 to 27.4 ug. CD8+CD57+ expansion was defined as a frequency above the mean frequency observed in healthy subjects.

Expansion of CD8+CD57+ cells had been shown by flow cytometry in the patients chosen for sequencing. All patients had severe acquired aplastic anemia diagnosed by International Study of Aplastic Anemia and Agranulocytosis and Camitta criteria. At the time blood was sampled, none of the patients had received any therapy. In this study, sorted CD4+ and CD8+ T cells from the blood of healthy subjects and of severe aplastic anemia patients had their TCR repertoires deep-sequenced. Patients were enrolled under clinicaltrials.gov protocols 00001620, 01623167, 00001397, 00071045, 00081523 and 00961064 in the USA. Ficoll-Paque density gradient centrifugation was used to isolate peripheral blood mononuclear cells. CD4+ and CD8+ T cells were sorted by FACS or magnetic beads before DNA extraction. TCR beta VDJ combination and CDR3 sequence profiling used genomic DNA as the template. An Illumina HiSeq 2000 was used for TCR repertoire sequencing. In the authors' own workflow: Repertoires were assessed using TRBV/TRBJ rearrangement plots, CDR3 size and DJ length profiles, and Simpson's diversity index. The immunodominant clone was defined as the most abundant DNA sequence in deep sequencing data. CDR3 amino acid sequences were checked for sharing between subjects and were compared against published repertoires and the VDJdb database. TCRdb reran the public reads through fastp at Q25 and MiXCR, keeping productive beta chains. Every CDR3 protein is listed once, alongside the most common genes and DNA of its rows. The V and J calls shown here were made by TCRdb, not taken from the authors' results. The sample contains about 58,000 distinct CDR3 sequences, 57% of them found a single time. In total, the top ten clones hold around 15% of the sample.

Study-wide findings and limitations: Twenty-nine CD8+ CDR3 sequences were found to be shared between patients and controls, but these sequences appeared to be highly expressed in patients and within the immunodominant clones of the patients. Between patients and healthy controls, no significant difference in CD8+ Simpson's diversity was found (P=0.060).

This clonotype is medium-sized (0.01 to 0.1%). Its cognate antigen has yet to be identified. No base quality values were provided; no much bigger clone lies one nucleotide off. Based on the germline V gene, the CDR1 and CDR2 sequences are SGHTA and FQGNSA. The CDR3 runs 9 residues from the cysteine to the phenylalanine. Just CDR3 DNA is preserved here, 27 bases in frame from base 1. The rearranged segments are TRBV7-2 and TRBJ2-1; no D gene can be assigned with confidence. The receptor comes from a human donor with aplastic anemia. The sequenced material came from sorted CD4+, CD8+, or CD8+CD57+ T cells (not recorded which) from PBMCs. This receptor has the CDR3 CDQDNEQFF. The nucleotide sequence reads TGTGATCAAGACAATGAGCAGTTCTTC.